One and the same sample provided the 5 T cell receptor beta chains below, sequenced in a study of cytomegalovirus exposure and HLA in healthy donors. 60 Vbeta and 13 Jbeta primers were used in PCR. TCRdb keeps only in-frame clones here, not all; method: immunoSEQ multiplex PCR. This sample has 150,000 to 180,000 clones; approximately 80% occur once, and the top ten carry about 13%. Sequenced input: PBMCs. The receptor source for this set is a man under 40 in good health and CMV-seropositive.

The J gene is TRBJ2-1, the V gene TRBV4-2, with D perhaps TRBD2 (6 bases). CDR1 is LGHNA and CDR2 is YNFKEQ in the germline V gene. Trimming removed 1 base at V and 8 bases at J, with 12 bases between. The CDR3 covers 14 residues. CDR3 in DNA: TGTGCCAGCAGCCAAGGTGGGCGGGACGATGAGCAGTTCTTC. Translation gives CASSQGGRDDEQFF.

The J gene is TRBJ1-1, the V gene TRBV5-1, with unresolved D. The CDR3 length is 14 residues. Germline V gives CDR1 SGHRS, CDR2 YFSETQ. Trimming removed 4 bases at V and 5 bases at J, with 15 bases between. The CDR3 spells CASSTKQMQTEAFF. The CDR3 DNA follows: TGCGCCAGCAGCACGAAACAGATGCAAACTGAAGCTTTCTTT.

There are a few counts of this clone. V gene TRBV19 combines with J gene TRBJ2-3, with a possible D match to TRBD1 (5 bases). The CDR3 is made up of 15 amino acids. CDR1 and CDR2 (germline): LNHDA, SQIVND (reference sequence). Trimming shortened V by 6 bases and J by 2 bases, and 15 bases separated the two germline ends. CDR3 amino acids: CASRSGYGSTDTQYF. CDR3 in DNA: TGTGCCAGTAGGTCAGGGTATGGCTCCACAGATACGCAGTATTTT.

This clone was seen once. The junction departs from the called germline gene at one end, perhaps through a read error. In DNA form, the CDR3 reads TGCGCCAGCGGCTTGGGACAGCCCAACACTGAAGCTTTCTTT. Translated, it gives CASGLGQPNTEAFF. The chain uses TRBV5-1 and TRBJ1-1, with TRBD1 matching over 7 bases. Germline lookup yields CDR1 SGHRS and CDR2 YFSETQ. This CDR3 region has 14 residues.

The chain has TRBV29-1 and TRBJ2-1, with TRBD1 matching over 8 bases. The germline CDR1 and CDR2 sequences are SQVTM and ANQGSEA. The CDR3 sequence is 15 residues long. The V segment lost 7 bases and the J segment 6 bases; nucleotides outside the gene matches: 14. CDR3 sequence: CSARQTGALRNEQFF. The CDR3 coding sequence is TGCAGCGCCCGACAGACAGGGGCCTTACGCAATGAGCAGTTCTTC.